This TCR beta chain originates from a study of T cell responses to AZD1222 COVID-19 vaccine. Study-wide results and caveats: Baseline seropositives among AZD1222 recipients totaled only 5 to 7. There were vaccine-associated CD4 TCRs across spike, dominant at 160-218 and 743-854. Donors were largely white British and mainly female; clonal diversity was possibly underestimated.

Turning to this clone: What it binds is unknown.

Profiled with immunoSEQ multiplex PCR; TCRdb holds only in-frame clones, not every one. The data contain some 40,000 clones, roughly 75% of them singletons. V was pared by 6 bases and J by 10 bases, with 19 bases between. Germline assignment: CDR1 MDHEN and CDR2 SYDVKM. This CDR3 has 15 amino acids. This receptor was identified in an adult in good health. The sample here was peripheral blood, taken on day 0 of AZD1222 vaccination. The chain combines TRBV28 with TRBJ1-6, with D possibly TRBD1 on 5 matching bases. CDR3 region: CASSSSGTTASPLHF. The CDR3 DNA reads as TGTGCCAGCAGCTCCTCTGGGACCACCGCCTCACCCCTCCACTTT. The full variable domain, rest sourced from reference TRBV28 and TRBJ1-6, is DVKVTQSSRYLVKRTGEKVFLECVQDMDHENMFWYRQDPGLGLRLIYFSYDVKMKEKGDIPEGYSVSREKKERFSLILESASTNQTSMYLCASSSSGTTASPLHFGNGTRLTVT.